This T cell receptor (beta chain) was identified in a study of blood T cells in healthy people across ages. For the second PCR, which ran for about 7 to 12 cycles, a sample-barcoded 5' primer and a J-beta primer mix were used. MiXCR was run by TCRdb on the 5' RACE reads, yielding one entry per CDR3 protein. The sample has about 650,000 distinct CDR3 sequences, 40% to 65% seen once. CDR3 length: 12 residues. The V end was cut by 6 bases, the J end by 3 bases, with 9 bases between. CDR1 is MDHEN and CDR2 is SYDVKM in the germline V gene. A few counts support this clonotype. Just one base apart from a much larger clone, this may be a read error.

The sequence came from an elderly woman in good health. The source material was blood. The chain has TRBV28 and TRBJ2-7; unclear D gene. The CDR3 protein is CASRFLSYEQYF. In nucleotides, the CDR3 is TGTGCCAGCAGGTTTCTGAGCTACGAGCAGTACTTC.